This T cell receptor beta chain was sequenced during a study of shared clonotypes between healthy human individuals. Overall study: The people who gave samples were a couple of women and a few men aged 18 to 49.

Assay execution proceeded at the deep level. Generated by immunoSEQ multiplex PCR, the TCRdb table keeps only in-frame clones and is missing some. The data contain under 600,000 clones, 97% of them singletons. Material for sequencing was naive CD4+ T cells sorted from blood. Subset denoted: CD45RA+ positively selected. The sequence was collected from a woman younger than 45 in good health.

CDR3 sequence (DNA): TGCGCCAGCAGTGACCGGGACTCCGCAGATACGCAGTATTTT. Translation gives CASSDRDSADTQYF. This chain joins TRBV10-1 and TRBJ2-3, with D possibly being TRBD2 (6 bases). V lost 3 bases to trimming and J lost 4 bases, with 11 bases between them. The length of the CDR3 is 14 residues. Germline V lookup: CDR1 WNHNN, CDR2 SYGVQD (reference sequence).